Shown below are 23 T cell receptor beta chains from a single sample sequenced in a study of shared clonotypes between healthy human individuals (dated by TCRdb to 2018 to 2021). Library preparation was by the immunoSEQ multiplex PCR assay. Entries here come from immuneACCESS through TCRdb and include only in-frame sequences with V and J called. Some clones fail to appear in such tables; in the studies checked, an unresolved V gene covers under half of the shortfall, and the cause of the remainder is unknown. This sample has a few million clones in its table, and 85% to 95% of those were observed once. The ten biggest clones cover 0.3% to 0.4% of the sample. The sequencing input was naive CD4+ T cells from PBMCs. The label giving this sample's cell subset or site can be read as: CD45RA+ positively selected. These receptors were obtained from a young man in good health. Some clones in this sample may be carry-over from other donors' samples.

This clone came up once. V gene TRBV7-9 combines with J gene TRBJ2-2; D may be TRBD1 (5 bases). Germline-derived CDR1 and CDR2 are SEHNR and FQNEAQ (reference sequence). The CDR3 extends over 12 amino acids. Trimming stripped 1 base from V and 8 bases from J, with 5 bases between. CDR3 amino acids: CASSLGQGELFF. Here the CDR3 DNA reads TGTGCCAGCAGCTTAGGACAGGGGGAGCTGTTTTTT.

A few counts support this clone. V is TRBV30 and J is TRBJ1-3; possible D gene TRBD1, 6 bases. The CDR3 consists of 13 residues. Germline V gives CDR1 GTSNPN, CDR2 SVGIG (reference sequence). Deletions cut 2 bases from V and 4 bases from J, with 9 bases between. The CDR3 region is CAWSNDRGNTIYF. The CDR3 DNA sequence: TGTGCCTGGAGTAACGACAGGGGAAACACCATATATTTT.

For this clone: Distinct nucleotide sequences in the sample also encode this CDR3. V gene TRBV6-5 combines with J gene TRBJ1-2; no reliable D call. Germline V CDR1 and CDR2: MNHEY, SVGAGI. CDR3 length equals 13 residues. The ends were cut back, 0 bases at V and 4 bases at J, with 6 bases in the middle. For the CDR3, the DNA is TGTGCCAGCAGTTACTCGGCGGGCTATGGCTACACCTTC. As protein: CASSYSAGYGYTF.

The V gene is TRBV18, the J gene TRBJ2-5; D possibly corresponds to TRBD1 (6 bases). This CDR3 comprises 14 residues. The germline V gene has CDR1 KGHSH and CDR2 LQKENI. Trimming took off 2 bases at V and 6 bases at J, with 13 bases between the two ends. The DNA for the CDR3 is TGTGCCAGCTCACCATCAGGGGTGAGGCAGACCCAGTACTTC. Its protein is CASSPSGVRQTQYF.

The chain carries TRBV20-1 and TRBJ2-5; D gene ambiguous. Germline CDR1 is DFQATT and CDR2 is SNEGSKA (reference sequence). Trimming shortened V by 3 bases and J by 5 bases, and 4 bases separated the two germline ends. The CDR3 covers 10 residues. The CDR3 coding sequence is TGCAGTGCTAGCATCGAGACCCAGTACTTC. This encodes CSASIETQYF.

This clone was seen once. The CDR3 DNA is TGCAGCGCCGGGGACAGGGATGGCTACACCTTC. Amino acids: CSAGDRDGYTF. The chain joins TRBV29-1 to TRBJ1-2; 9 bases map to TRBD1. V lost 7 bases and J lost 6; bases outside the gene matches: 3. Germline V gene lookup returns CDR1 SQVTM and CDR2 ANQGSEA. This CDR3 has 11 amino acids.

The chain has TRBV28 and TRBJ2-7; D remains unclear. Deletions cut 6 bases from V and 4 bases from J, with 19 bases between. The CDR3 loop spans 15 amino acids. Germline CDR1 and CDR2: MDHEN and SYDVKM. DNA for the CDR3: TGTGCCAGCAGCCGTCGGACCGGTATCGGGTACGAGCAGTACTTC. Its translation is CASSRRTGIGYEQYF.

The chain joins TRBV5-1 to TRBJ2-7, with D hard to call. CDR1 is SGHRS, CDR2 YFSETQ, per germline. Trimming removed 0 bases at V and 3 bases at J, with 13 bases between. The CDR3 covers 15 residues. The CDR3 loop reads CASSLAAGPYYEQYF. The CDR3 region has the DNA TGCGCCAGCAGCTTGGCGGCCGGGCCATACTACGAGCAGTACTTC.

V and J are TRBV28 and TRBJ1-1; 7 nucleotides align to TRBD1. This CDR3 spans 16 amino acids. The V and J ends lost 1 base and 2 bases, in that order; junction bases with no gene match: 7. Germline V gene data show CDR1 as MDHEN and CDR2 as SYDVKM. The CDR3 here is CASSLSRGQPNTEAFF. In DNA, the CDR3 is TGTGCCAGCAGTTTATCTCGGGGACAGCCTAACACTGAAGCTTTCTTT.

The chain recombines TRBV5-1 with TRBJ2-7; D is unresolved. In germline, CDR1 is SGHRS, CDR2 YFSETQ. V was trimmed by 0 bases and J by 7 bases, leaving 11 bases between them. The CDR3 extends over 13 amino acids. This chain's CDR3 is CASSLEEPMEQYF. The CDR3 DNA reads as TGCGCCAGCAGCTTGGAGGAACCGATGGAGCAGTACTTC.

This clone was seen just once. The CDR3 loop reads CAISRLAGSYEQYF. The DNA for the CDR3 is TGTGCCATCTCCCGACTAGCGGGCTCCTACGAGCAGTACTTC. This chain uses TRBV6-5 with TRBJ2-7, with 10 bases lining up with TRBD2. Germline assignment: CDR1 MNHEY and CDR2 SVGAGI. The CDR3 length is 14 residues. V dropped 10 bases and J dropped 0; count of bases not matched to a gene: 6.

CDR3 in DNA: TGTGCCAACGGGGTTGACTCTGGGGCCAACGTCCTGACTTTC. It is translated as CANGVDSGANVLTF. The chain joins TRBV2 to TRBJ2-6, with D possibly matching TRBD2 (5 bases). The CDR3 has 14 amino acids. Germline CDR1 is SNHLY and CDR2 is FYNNEI. V gave up 10 bases and J gave up 0 bases, with 10 bases separating them.

The V gene is TRBV9, the J gene TRBJ2-1; 9 bases map to TRBD2. This CDR3 is built from 15 residues. Germline assignment: CDR1 SGDLS and CDR2 YYNGEE. J lost 9 bases, V lost 4 bases, and 11 bases had no gene match. For the CDR3, the DNA is TGTGCCAGCAGCCCAGAGGGTAGCGGGAGTACTGAGCAGTTCTTC. It is translated as CASSPEGSGSTEQFF.

This rearrangement joins TRBV30 to TRBJ2-2; D is ambiguous. This CDR3 is 14 amino acids long. Trimming pared 3 bases from V and 4 bases from J, leaving 12 bases between. CDR1 and CDR2 from the germline V gene are GTSNPN and SVGIG (reference sequence). The CDR3 loop reads CAWSPIRGTGELFF. The DNA of the CDR3 is TGTGCCTGGAGCCCGATTCGTGGCACCGGGGAGCTGTTTTTT.

The V call is TRBV5-6, the J call TRBJ1-1; no reliable D call. The CDR3 contains 13 residues. Per the germline V gene, CDR1 is SGHDT and CDR2 is YYEEEE. V was cut by 0 bases and J by 4 bases, with 7 bases left in between. CDR3 sequence reads: CASSLDRLTEAFF. The DNA for the CDR3 is TGTGCCAGCAGCTTGGATAGACTCACTGAAGCTTTCTTT.

V gene TRBV11-2 combines with J gene TRBJ1-1; D unresolved. Looked up from germline, CDR1 is SGHAT and CDR2 is FQNNGV. The CDR3 loop spans 15 amino acids. Trimming left V 0 bases short and J 6 bases short, with 14 bases between. The CDR3 nucleotides read TGTGCCAGCAGCTTAGATCTTAGGCGAAGCGCTGAAGCTTTCTTT. It is translated as CASSLDLRRSAEAFF. The full variable domain, in which reference TRBV11-2 and TRBJ1-1 provide the parts outside the CDR3, is EAGVAQSPRYKIIEKRQSVAFWCNPISGHATLYWYQQILGQGPKLLIQFQNNGVVDDSQLPKDRFSAERLKGVDSTLKIQPAKLEDSAVYLCASSLDLRRSAEAFFGQGTRLTVV.

This clone was seen more than once but under ten times. The genes are TRBV28 and TRBJ2-6; a weak D match, TRBD1 (5 bases). V was cut by 6 bases and J by 0 bases, with 6 bases left in between. Germline V CDR1 and CDR2: MDHEN, SYDVKM. The CDR3 runs to 14 residues. The CDR3 DNA follows: TGTGCCAGCAGGACAGCCTCTGGGGCCAACGTCCTGACTTTC. As protein: CASRTASGANVLTF.

This clone was seen a few times. The same CDR3 can be traced to other DNA sequences in this sample. The DNA of the CDR3 is TGTGCCAGCAGCTTGACCCGAAACACCGGGGAGCTGTTTTTT. Protein sequence: CASSLTRNTGELFF. The chain couples TRBV7-2 to TRBJ2-2; D is undetermined. Trimming pared 3 bases from V and 2 bases from J, leaving 7 bases between. The CDR3 is 14 amino acids. CDR1 SGHTA and CDR2 FQGNSA come from the germline V gene.

This rearrangement joins TRBV28 to TRBJ2-2; D is perhaps TRBD1 or TRBD2 (5 bases each). The CDR3 spans 12 residues. The V gene's germline CDR1 is MDHEN and CDR2 SYDVKM. Trimming stripped 6 bases from V and 9 bases from J, with 11 bases between. The CDR3 bases are TGTGCCAGCAGGAGGGACGCCAGGGAGCTGTTTTTT. This codes for CASRRDARELFF.

The chain has TRBV2 and TRBJ2-7; 9 bases match TRBD1. The CDR3 is made up of 14 amino acids. Germline CDR1 is SNHLY and CDR2 is FYNNEI. Losses at the gene ends were 8 bases for V and 2 bases for J; bases not matched to a gene: 7. CDR3 loop: CASDRQGGAYEQYF. DNA of the CDR3: TGTGCCAGCGACCGACAGGGGGGGGCCTACGAGCAGTACTTC. Full variable domain (remainder filled in from reference TRBV2 and TRBJ2-7): EPEVTQTPSHQVTQMGQEVILRCVPISNHLYFYWYRQILGQKVEFLVSFYNNEISEKSEIFDDQFSVERPDGSNFTLKIRSTKLEDSAMYFCASDRQGGAYEQYFGPGTRLTVT.

The chain carries TRBV14 and TRBJ2-7, with no clear D. V was pared by 2 bases and J by 4 bases, with 9 bases between. The CDR3 spans 13 residues. Per germline, CDR1 SGHDN and CDR2 FVKESK. CDR3 bases: TGTGCCAGCAGCCAATCGGTTGGTTACGAGCAGTACTTC. Translated: CASSQSVGYEQYF.

The chain is built from TRBV7-2 and TRBJ2-1; TRBD2 matches at 10 bases. This CDR3 region has 15 residues. Trimming removed 5 bases from V and 4 bases from J; junction bases left unmatched: 5. The V gene's germline CDR1 is SGHTA and CDR2 FQGNSA. The CDR3 nucleotides read TGTGCCAGCAGCGGGAGGACTAGCGGTTACAATGAGCAGTTCTTC. Protein: CASSGRTSGYNEQFF. The complete variable domain, with remaining parts taken from reference TRBV7-2 and TRBJ2-1, reads GAGVSQSPSNKVTEKGKDVELRCDPISGHTALYWYRQSLGQGLEFLIYFQGNSAPDKSGLPSDRFSAERTGGSVSTLTIQRTQQEDSAVYLCASSGRTSGYNEQFFGPGTRLTVL.

The rearrangement uses TRBV18 and TRBJ2-7, with 7 positions matching TRBD1. Trimming took 6 bases from V and 1 from J; bases not matched to a gene: 9. Germline CDR1 is KGHSH and CDR2 is LQKENI. The CDR3 loop spans 15 amino acids. The chain's CDR3 is CASSFGTDSSYEQYF. CDR3 DNA sequence: TGTGCCAGCTCCTTCGGGACAGACTCATCCTACGAGCAGTACTTC.